The present TCR beta chain was sequenced within a study of a mutant IDH1 vaccine in newly diagnosed glioma. Sequenced by immunoSEQ multiplex PCR; TCRdb stores in-frame clones only, minus some. The sample carries about 38,000 clones, 81% recorded once. Time point given: week 5, during vaccination. The content of each vaccine dose was 300 ug of mutant IDH1 20-mer peptide, and topical imiquimod accompanied it. Worth noting for this clone: Its antigen is as yet unknown.

Trimming left V 6 bases short and J 4 bases short, with 24 bases between. The CDR3 contains 17 residues. The V gene's germline CDR1 is ENHRY and CDR2 SYGVKD. This chain joins TRBV10-3 and TRBJ1-2; D remains unclear. The sample in question was PBMCs, obtained from a glioma patient whose treatment included an IDH1 peptide vaccine. This TCR was recovered from a man aged 45 to 65 with glioma. The CDR3, as DNA: TGTGCCATCAGGGCGTCTGGCCAAGGTCGAAGCCCCTATGGCTACACCTTC. It encodes CAIRASGQGRSPYGYTF.